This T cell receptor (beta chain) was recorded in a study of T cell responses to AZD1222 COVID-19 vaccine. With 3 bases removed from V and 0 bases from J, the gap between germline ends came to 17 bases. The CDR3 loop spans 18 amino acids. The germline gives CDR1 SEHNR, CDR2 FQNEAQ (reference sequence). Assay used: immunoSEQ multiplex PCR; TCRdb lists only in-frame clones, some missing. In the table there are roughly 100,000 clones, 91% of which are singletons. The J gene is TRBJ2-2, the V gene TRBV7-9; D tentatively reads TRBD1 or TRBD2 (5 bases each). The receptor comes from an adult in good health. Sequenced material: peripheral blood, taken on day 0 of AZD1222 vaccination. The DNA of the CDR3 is TGTGCCAGCAGCTTCTATTTGAGGGGCGCCACGAACACCGGGGAGCTGTTTTTT. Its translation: CASSFYLRGATNTGELFF.